This entry lists 5 T cell receptor beta chains sequenced from one sample in a study of T-cell reconstitution after alpha-beta-depleted transplantation in children. Library preparation (for TCRbeta) was performed with unique molecular identifiers. TCRdb fed the PCR reads into MiXCR, producing one record per CDR3 protein. This sample has 250,000 to 400,000 distinct CDR3 sequences, with around 25% found just once. The sequenced sample was PBMCs, mostly from graft donor cells, obtained 180 days after TCRalphabeta/CD19-depleted stem cell transplant. These receptors were obtained from a male patient aged 10-17 years who had a stem cell transplant for acute lymphoblastic leukemia, so the T cells may come from the graft donor.

This clonotype was seen more than once but under ten times. The chain uses TRBV4-1 and TRBJ2-5; D may be TRBD2 (6 bases). This CDR3 comprises 16 residues. Trimming shortened V by 1 base and J by 1 base, and 13 bases separated the two germline ends. Germline CDR1 reads MGHRA; CDR2 reads YSYEKL. DNA for the CDR3: TGCGCCAGCAGCCAAGGGGCGGGACTCACCCAAGAGACCCAGTACTTC. This translates into CASSQGAGLTQETQYF.

This clonotype was seen only a few times. The genes are TRBV15 and TRBJ2-5; no reliable D call. Germline values: CDR1 LNHNV, CDR2 YYDKDF (reference sequence). The ends were cut back, 1 base at V and 5 bases at J, with 11 bases in the middle. This CDR3 region has 14 residues. The CDR3 DNA is TGTGCCACCAGCAGAGTCACGTCTTGGGAGACCCAGTACTTC. Encoded protein: CATSRVTSWETQYF.

This clonotype was counted between two and nine times. This chain uses TRBV12-3 or TRBV12-4 with TRBJ1-2, with 8 bases identical to TRBD1. The CDR3 covers 14 residues. Germline trimming cut 5 bases from V and 5 bases from J; bases unmatched to any gene: 7. The CDR3 bases are TGTGCCAGCAGTCCAGGGGGCAGACCTTATGGCTACACCTTC. The encoded protein is CASSPGGRPYGYTF.

This clonotype showed up just a few times. The gene calls are TRBV7-2 and TRBJ1-1, with D perhaps matching TRBD1 (6 bases). Germline V gene lookup returns CDR1 SGHTA and CDR2 FQGNSA. Trimming removed 3 bases from V and 2 bases from J, with 13 bases in between. The CDR3 covers 15 residues. Here the CDR3 reads CASSLGGQFNTEAFF. The CDR3 nucleotides are TGTGCCAGCAGCTTGGGAGGACAGTTTAACACTGAAGCTTTCTTT.

V gene TRBV29-1 combines with J gene TRBJ2-1, with D perhaps matching TRBD2 (6 bases). The CDR3 has 15 amino acids. The V gene's germline CDR1 is SQVTM and CDR2 ANQGSEA. V gave up 3 bases and J gave up 0 bases, with 12 bases separating them. CDR3 in amino acids: CSVDGDFHSYNEQFF. The DNA of the CDR3 is TGCAGCGTTGACGGGGACTTCCACTCCTACAATGAGCAGTTCTTC.